This TCR beta chain was found in a study of regulatory T cells in long-lasting Graves disease. Investigators prepared the TCR beta libraries by applying iRepertoire HTBI primers and Arm-PCR of CDR3 regions. MiXCR, applied by TCRdb to the multiplex PCR reads, yields one record per CDR3 protein. This sample yields some 340,000 distinct CDR3 sequences, of which about 12% are seen a single time; 15% to 20% belongs to the top ten. This clonotype was detected ten times or more. This CDR3 spans 20 amino acids. Trimming left V 2 bases short and J 9 bases short, with 32 bases between. Time point here: newly diagnosed GD, antithyroid drugs for less than 3 months. Extracted RNA from PBMCs served as the source of the TCR library. As a group, patients came from one endocrinology department in Xi'an, China. These data are also associated with another study on T cells in Graves' hyperthyroidism and ophthalmopathy. As that study records: Patients aged 18 to 65 with hyperthyroidism were newly diagnosed, with duration under 2 months. Carried out on the TCR CDR3, a first-round RT-PCR used the HTBI primer set.

The source is a young woman with Graves disease. The sequences come from peripheral blood mononuclear cells (PBMCs), collected at new diagnosis, from a patient treated with antithyroid drugs. The V gene is TRBV12-3 or TRBV12-4, the J gene TRBJ2-1; tentatively, D is TRBD2 (6 bases). CDR3 loop: CASSLRGTSARGWSLTEQFF. In DNA, the CDR3 is TGTGCCAGCAGTTTAAGAGGGACTTCTGCGCGAGGGTGGAGTTTAACTGAGCAGTTCTTC.